This T cell receptor (beta chain) was identified during a study of shared clonotypes between healthy human individuals. Trimming pared 2 bases from V and 3 bases from J, leaving 11 bases between. Germline CDR1 and CDR2: SEHNR and FQNEAQ (reference sequence). CDR3 length: 15 amino acids. Within Nashville, Tennessee resided all donors, each a Caucasian adult. This clone has a handful of counts. Sorted-subset replicate PCRs used approximately 180 ng of genomic DNA. This amount corresponded to tens of thousands of T cell genomes. Only in-frame clones appear in the TCRdb table, and some are missing; sequencing was by immunoSEQ multiplex PCR. The sample lists approximately 350,000 clones, approximately 74% seen once, with under 13% in the top ten.

J is TRBJ1-3 and V is TRBV7-9; D not resolved. The sample comprised memory CD4+ T cells sorted from blood. Subset: CD45RA-negative fraction. The sequence was collected from a man between 25 and 39 years old in good health. The CDR3 sequence is CASSLNRVGGNTIYF. The CDR3 coding sequence is TGTGCCAGCAGCTTAAACCGGGTGGGTGGAAACACCATATATTTT.